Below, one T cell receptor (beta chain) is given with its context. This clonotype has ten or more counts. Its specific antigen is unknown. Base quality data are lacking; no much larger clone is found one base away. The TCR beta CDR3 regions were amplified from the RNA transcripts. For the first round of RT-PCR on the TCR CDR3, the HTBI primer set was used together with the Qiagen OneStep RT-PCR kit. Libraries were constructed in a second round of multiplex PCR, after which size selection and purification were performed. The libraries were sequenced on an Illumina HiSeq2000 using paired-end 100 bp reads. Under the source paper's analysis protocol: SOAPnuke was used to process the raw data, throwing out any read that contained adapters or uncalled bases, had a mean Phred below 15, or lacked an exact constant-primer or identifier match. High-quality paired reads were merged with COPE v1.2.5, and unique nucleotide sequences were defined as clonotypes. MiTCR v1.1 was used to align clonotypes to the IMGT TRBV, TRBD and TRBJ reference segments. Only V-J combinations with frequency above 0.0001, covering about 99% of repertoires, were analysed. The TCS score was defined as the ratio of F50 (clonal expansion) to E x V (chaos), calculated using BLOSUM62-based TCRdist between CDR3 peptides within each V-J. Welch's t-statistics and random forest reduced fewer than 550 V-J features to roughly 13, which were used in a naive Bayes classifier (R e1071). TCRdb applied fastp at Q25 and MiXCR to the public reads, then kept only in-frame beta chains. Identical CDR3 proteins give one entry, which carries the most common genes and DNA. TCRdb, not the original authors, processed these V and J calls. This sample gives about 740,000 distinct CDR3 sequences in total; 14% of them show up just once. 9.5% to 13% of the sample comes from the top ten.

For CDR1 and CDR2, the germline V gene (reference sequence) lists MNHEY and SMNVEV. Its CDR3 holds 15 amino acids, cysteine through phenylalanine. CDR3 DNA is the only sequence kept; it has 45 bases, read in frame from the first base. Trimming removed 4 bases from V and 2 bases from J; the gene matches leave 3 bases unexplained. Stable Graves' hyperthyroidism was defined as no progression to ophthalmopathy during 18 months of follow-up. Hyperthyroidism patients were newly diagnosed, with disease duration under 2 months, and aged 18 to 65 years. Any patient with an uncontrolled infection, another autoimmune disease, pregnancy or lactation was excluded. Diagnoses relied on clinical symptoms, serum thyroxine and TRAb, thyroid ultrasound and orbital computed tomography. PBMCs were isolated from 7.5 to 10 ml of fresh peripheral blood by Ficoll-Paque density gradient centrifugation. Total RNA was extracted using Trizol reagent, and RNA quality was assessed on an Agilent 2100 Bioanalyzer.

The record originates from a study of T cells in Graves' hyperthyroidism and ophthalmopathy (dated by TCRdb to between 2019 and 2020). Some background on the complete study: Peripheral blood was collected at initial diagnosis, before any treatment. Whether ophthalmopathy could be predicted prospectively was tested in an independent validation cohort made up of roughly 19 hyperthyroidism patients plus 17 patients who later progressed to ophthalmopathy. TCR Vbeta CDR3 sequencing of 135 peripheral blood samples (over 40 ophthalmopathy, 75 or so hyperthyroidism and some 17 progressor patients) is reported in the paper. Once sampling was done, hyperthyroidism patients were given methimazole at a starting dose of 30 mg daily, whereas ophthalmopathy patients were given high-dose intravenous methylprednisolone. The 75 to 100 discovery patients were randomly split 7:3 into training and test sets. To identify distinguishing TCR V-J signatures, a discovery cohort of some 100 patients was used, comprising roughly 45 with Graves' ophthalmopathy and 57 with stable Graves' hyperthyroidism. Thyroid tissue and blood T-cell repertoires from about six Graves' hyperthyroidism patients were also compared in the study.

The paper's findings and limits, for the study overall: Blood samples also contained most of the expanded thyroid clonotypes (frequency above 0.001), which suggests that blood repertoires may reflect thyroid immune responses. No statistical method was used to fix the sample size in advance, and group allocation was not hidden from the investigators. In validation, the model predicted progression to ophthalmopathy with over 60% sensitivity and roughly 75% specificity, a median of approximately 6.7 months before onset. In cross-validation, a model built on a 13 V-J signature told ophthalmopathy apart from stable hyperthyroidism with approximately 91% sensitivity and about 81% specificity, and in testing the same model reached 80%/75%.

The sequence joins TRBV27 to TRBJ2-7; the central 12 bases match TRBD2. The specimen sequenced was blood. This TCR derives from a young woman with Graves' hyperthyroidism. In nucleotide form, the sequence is TGTGCCAGCAGTTCGCTAGCGGGAGGGGCCTACGAGCAGTACTTC. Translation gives CASSSLAGGAYEQYF.